A selection of T cell receptor beta chains follows, all from one sample in a study of human T cells and chemical hapten exposure. Each CDR3 protein gets one entry after TCRdb re-called the RACE reads with MiXCR. In the table there are 150,000 to 200,000 distinct CDR3 sequences, 20% to 25% of which are singletons. The source material was whole blood, sampled in connection with sensitization to the hapten diphenylcyclopropenone (DPC). The receptors were gathered from a woman aged 45-65 years with alopecia areata. Some clones in this sample may be carry-over from other donors' samples. The CDR3 runs from the conserved cysteine through the conserved F or W. The order of the fields is V gene, clone size, J gene, D gene, CDR3 protein, CDR3 DNA. D genes are given only for firm matches. Rows may omit the clone size; those that give it use once, few, many or a size class.

v_gene: TRBV12-5; abundance: once; j_gene: TRBJ2-3; d_gene: NA; CDR3aa: CASAVNTDTQYF; CDR3nt: TGTGCTAGTGCAGTAAACACAGATACGCAGTATTTT
v_gene: TRBV28; abundance: many; j_gene: TRBJ1-1; d_gene: NA; CDR3aa: CASSPYRLNTEAFF; CDR3nt: TGTGCCAGCAGTCCTTACAGGTTAAACACTGAAGCTTTCTTT
v_gene: TRBV11-2; abundance: few; j_gene: TRBJ1-1; d_gene: TRBD1; CDR3aa: CASTLDRGGTEAFF; CDR3nt: TGTGCCAGCACCTTGGACAGGGGGGGGACTGAAGCTTTCTTT
v_gene: TRBV18; abundance: NA; j_gene: TRBJ1-3; d_gene: NA; CDR3aa: CASSSEKGTSGNTIYF; CDR3nt: TGTGCCAGCTCATCCGAGAAGGGGACCTCTGGAAACACCATATATTTT
v_gene: TRBV6-2/TRBV6-3; abundance: few; j_gene: TRBJ2-1; d_gene: TRBD2; CDR3aa: CASSYVTSGRYNEQFF; CDR3nt: TGTGCCAGCAGTTACGTAACTAGCGGAAGGTACAATGAGCAGTTCTTC
v_gene: TRBV18; abundance: NA; j_gene: TRBJ2-7; d_gene: NA; CDR3aa: CASSPVATSSYEQYF; CDR3nt: TGTGCCAGCTCACCAGTCGCTACTTCTTCCTACGAGCAGTACTTC
v_gene: TRBV5-1; abundance: NA; j_gene: TRBJ2-4; d_gene: NA; CDR3aa: CASSKPGPIQYF; CDR3nt: TGCGCCAGCAGCAAACCGGGCCCCATTCAGTACTTC
v_gene: TRBV7-2; abundance: many; j_gene: TRBJ2-3; d_gene: NA; CDR3aa: CASSSTPSPADTQYF; CDR3nt: TGTGCCAGCAGTTCGACACCTAGCCCCGCAGATACGCAGTATTTT
v_gene: TRBV6-5; abundance: NA; j_gene: TRBJ1-1; d_gene: NA; CDR3aa: CASSSLVNTEAFF; CDR3nt: TGTGCCAGCAGTTCCCTCGTAAACACTGAAGCTTTCTTT
v_gene: TRBV29-1; abundance: NA; j_gene: TRBJ1-2; d_gene: NA; CDR3aa: CSVDSYNYGYTF; CDR3nt: TGCAGCGTTGACAGTTACAACTATGGCTACACCTTC
v_gene: TRBV7-6; abundance: NA; j_gene: TRBJ2-7; d_gene: NA; CDR3aa: CASSFRQGPVYEQYF; CDR3nt: TGTGCCAGCAGCTTTCGGCAGGGTCCTGTCTACGAGCAGTACTTC
v_gene: TRBV7-9; abundance: NA; j_gene: TRBJ2-2; d_gene: NA; CDR3aa: CASSFYLTGELFF; CDR3nt: TGTGCCAGCAGCTTCTATCTGACTGGGGAGCTGTTTTTT
v_gene: TRBV7-8; abundance: NA; j_gene: TRBJ2-7; d_gene: TRBD2; CDR3aa: CASSLRREGPYEQYF; CDR3nt: TGTGCCAGCAGCTTAAGGCGGGAGGGCCCCTACGAGCAGTACTTC
v_gene: TRBV7-2; abundance: NA; j_gene: TRBJ2-5; d_gene: NA; CDR3aa: CASSRNPGPETQYF; CDR3nt: TGTGCCAGCAGCAGAAACCCAGGGCCAGAGACCCAGTACTTC
v_gene: TRBV5-1; abundance: NA; j_gene: TRBJ2-1; d_gene: NA; CDR3aa: CASSSRRGADNEQFF; CDR3nt: TGCGCCAGCAGCTCACGAAGGGGAGCGGACAATGAGCAGTTCTTC
v_gene: TRBV5-4; abundance: NA; j_gene: TRBJ2-7; d_gene: TRBD1; CDR3aa: CASSAARDRSYEQYF; CDR3nt: TGTGCCAGCAGCGCAGCCCGGGACAGGTCCTACGAGCAGTACTTC
v_gene: TRBV7-8; abundance: NA; j_gene: TRBJ2-1; d_gene: NA; CDR3aa: CASSLYSDYNEQFF; CDR3nt: TGTGCCAGCAGCTTGTATTCGGATTACAATGAGCAGTTCTTC
v_gene: TRBV7-9; abundance: few; j_gene: TRBJ1-1; d_gene: TRBD1; CDR3aa: CASSLEPGQGNTEAFF; CDR3nt: TGTGCCAGCAGCTTAGAACCGGGACAGGGGAACACTGAAGCTTTCTTT
v_gene: TRBV4-1; abundance: NA; j_gene: TRBJ2-1; d_gene: NA; CDR3aa: CASSPVQRNEQFF; CDR3nt: TGCGCCAGCAGCCCAGTACAGCGCAATGAGCAGTTCTTC
v_gene: TRBV20-1; abundance: few; j_gene: TRBJ2-1; d_gene: TRBD2; CDR3aa: CSARDREGVDEQFF; CDR3nt: TGCAGTGCTAGAGACCGGGAGGGTGTCGATGAGCAGTTCTTC
v_gene: TRBV20-1; abundance: NA; j_gene: TRBJ2-1; d_gene: TRBD2; CDR3aa: CSARGLAGAFNEQFF; CDR3nt: TGCAGTGCTAGGGGACTAGCGGGAGCATTCAATGAGCAGTTCTTC
v_gene: TRBV15; abundance: few; j_gene: TRBJ2-1; d_gene: NA; CDR3aa: CATTRDANNEQFF; CDR3nt: TGTGCCACCACCAGGGACGCAAACAATGAGCAGTTCTTC
v_gene: TRBV6-6; abundance: NA; j_gene: TRBJ1-1; d_gene: NA; CDR3aa: CASSYSIATEAFF; CDR3nt: TGTGCCAGCAGTTACTCGATCGCCACTGAAGCTTTCTTT
v_gene: TRBV25-1; abundance: few; j_gene: TRBJ2-1; d_gene: TRBD1; CDR3aa: CASSDRTDRGYNEQFF; CDR3nt: TGTGCCAGCAGTGACCGGACAGACAGGGGGTACAATGAGCAGTTCTTC